The 21 T cell receptor beta chains given below trace back to one sample, sequenced in a study of graft-versus-host responses after intestinal transplantation. For these TCRs, the target antigens are not known. Some clones are missing from TCRdb's copy, which holds only in-frame ones; the method was immunoSEQ multiplex PCR. This repertoire shows under 150,000 clones, about 95% found once; its top ten account for around 3.3%. Specimen: unstimulated CD8+ T cells sorted from spleen or lymph node cells, collected before intestinal transplant. The receptors stem from a human donor who received an intestinal transplant.

This chain links TRBV6-1 with TRBJ2-7; TRBD2 is a possible D gene (5 bases). The CDR3 consists of 14 residues. CDR1 MNHNS and CDR2 SASEGT come from the germline V gene. V was trimmed by 7 bases and J by 9 bases, leaving 22 bases between them. The CDR3 loop reads CASISDWAGSAQYF. The CDR3 DNA follows: TGTGCCAGCATAAGTGATTGGGCGGGTTCCGCGCAGTACTTC.

This clone appeared once. The chain combines TRBV19 with TRBJ2-7, with D perhaps assigned TRBD1 or TRBD2 (5 bases each). The germline V gene encodes CDR1 LNHDA and CDR2 SQIVND (reference sequence). The CDR3 length is 13 residues. V lost 7 bases, J lost 7 bases, and 17 bases lay in between. The CDR3, as DNA: TGTGCCAGTACGGGGACGCTCGGGGAAGAGCAGTACTTC. It codes for CASTGTLGEEQYF. The full variable domain, in which reference TRBV19 and TRBJ2-7 provide the parts outside the CDR3, is DGGITQSPKYLFRKEGQNVTLSCEQNLNHDAMYWYRQDPGQGLRLIYYSQIVNDFQKGDIAEGYSVSREKKESFPLTVTSAQKNPTAFYLCASTGTLGEEQYFGPGTRLTVT.

With respect to this clone: This CDR3 is also generated by other DNA sequences in the sample. The rearrangement uses TRBV28 and TRBJ1-5; no clear D. Germline lookup yields CDR1 MDHEN and CDR2 SYDVKM. The CDR3 has 11 amino acids. Trimming left V 5 bases short and J 3 bases short, with 2 bases between. DNA of the CDR3: TGTGCCAGCAGTCCCAATCAGCCCCAGCATTTT. Amino acid sequence: CASSPNQPQHF.

This sequence joins TRBV18 and TRBJ2-5; 11 bases are shared with TRBD1. The CDR3 consists of 18 residues. V dropped 5 bases and J dropped 4; count of bases not matched to a gene: 15. Germline-derived CDR1 and CDR2 are KGHSH and LQKENI. This CDR3 reads CASSSGGQGALWPETQYF. The DNA of the CDR3 is TGTGCCAGCTCATCCGGAGGACAGGGGGCGTTATGGCCAGAGACCCAGTACTTC.

This sequence joins TRBV7-9 and TRBJ2-7; perhaps TRBD1 as D (6 bases). CDR3 length: 13 amino acids. The V end lost 5 bases, the J end lost 1 base, and 9 bases lay between the germline ends. CDR1 is SEHNR and CDR2 is FQNEAQ in the germline V gene (reference sequence). DNA for the CDR3: TGTGCCAGCAGCAATGGACAGTCCTACGAGCAGTACTTC. It is translated as CASSNGQSYEQYF.

The chain combines TRBV5-4 with TRBJ2-7; D unresolved. Germline lookup yields CDR1 SGHNT and CDR2 YYREEE (reference sequence). The CDR3 is 13 amino acids. The germline V and J ends were trimmed by 2 bases and 1 base, with 7 bases remaining between them. The CDR3 bases are TGTGCCAGCAGCTTCTACGGGTCCTACGAGCAGTACTTC. Encoded protein: CASSFYGSYEQYF.

The chain links TRBV28 to TRBJ2-5; 14 nucleotides match TRBD2. Germline V gene sequence: CDR1 MDHEN, CDR2 SYDVKM. This CDR3 comprises 22 residues. Unmatched junction bases numbered 22, after V lost 4 bases and J lost 3 bases. CDR3 bases: TGTGCCAGCAGTTACCTAGGGACTAGCGGGAGCTTATCCCCCCGGCCTAAAGAGACCCAGTACTTC. Its protein is CASSYLGTSGSLSPRPKETQYF. The variable domain in full, completed from reference TRBV28 and TRBJ2-5, reads DVKVTQSSRYLVKRTGEKVFLECVQDMDHENMFWYRQDPGLGLRLIYFSYDVKMKEKGDIPEGYSVSREKKERFSLILESASTNQTSMYLCASSYLGTSGSLSPRPKETQYFGPGTRLLVL.

V gene TRBV28 combines with J gene TRBJ1-3; D uncertain. The V and J ends lost 2 bases and 4 bases respectively, with 9 bases between them. Germline V CDR1 and CDR2: MDHEN, SYDVKM. This CDR3 is 14 amino acids long. In DNA, the CDR3 is TGTGCCAGCAGTTTAGACCCCCAGGGAAACACCATATATTTT. Translated, it gives CASSLDPQGNTIYF.

Only one count was recorded for this clone. The chain links TRBV9 to TRBJ2-1; 7 positions agree with TRBD2. The CDR3 is 14 residues long. Per germline, CDR1 SGDLS and CDR2 YYNGEE. The V and J ends lost 4 bases and 6 bases, in that order; junction bases with no gene match: 7. The CDR3 region is CASSPSTSRNEQFF. For the CDR3, the DNA is TGTGCCAGCAGCCCGTCGACTAGCCGCAATGAGCAGTTCTTC.

This rearrangement joins TRBV13 to TRBJ1-1, with a tentative D call TRBD1 (5 bases). The CDR3 extends over 13 amino acids. Germline-derived CDR1 and CDR2 are PRHDT and FYEKMQ (reference sequence). The V end was cut by 5 bases, the J end by 7 bases, with 14 bases between. This CDR3 is CASSPQGFSEAFF. CDR3 bases: TGTGCCAGCAGCCCGCAGGGATTTAGTGAAGCTTTCTTT.

The J gene is TRBJ2-7, the V gene TRBV28; TRBD1 or TRBD2 may be the D gene (5 bases each). V was pared by 3 bases and J by 0 bases, with 9 bases between. This CDR3 spans 14 amino acids. In germline, CDR1 is MDHEN, CDR2 SYDVKM. The CDR3 coding sequence is TGTGCCAGCAGTTTGCTAGGGACCTCCTACGAGCAGTACTTC. Protein product: CASSLLGTSYEQYF.

This clone was seen just once. The chain employs TRBV5-4 and TRBJ1-3; 11 nucleotides match TRBD1. Germline V gene sequence: CDR1 SGHNT, CDR2 YYREEE (reference sequence). With 4 bases clipped from V and 7 bases from J, the junction kept 4 bases outside the gene matches. The CDR3 covers 14 residues. The CDR3 sequence is CASSAGQGANTIYF. The CDR3 DNA follows: TGTGCCAGCAGCGCCGGACAGGGGGCGAACACCATATATTTT.

The V and J genes are TRBV15 and TRBJ1-2, with TRBD1 identical over 8 bases. This CDR3 region has 16 residues. Germline V CDR1 and CDR2: LNHNV, YYDKDF (reference sequence). V lost 2 bases and J lost 4; bases outside the gene matches: 9. The CDR3 DNA reads as TGTGCCACCAGCAGAAATCCGGACAGGGACTTCTATGGCTACACCTTC. This sequence encodes CATSRNPDRDFYGYTF.

The CDR3 coding sequence is TGTGCCAGTAGTGTAGCGGGAGAAGATACGCAGTATTTT. This encodes CASSVAGEDTQYF. V is TRBV19 and J is TRBJ2-3, with TRBD2 identical over 9 bases. CDR1 and CDR2 from the germline V gene are LNHDA and SQIVND (reference sequence). CDR3 length: 13 amino acids. The V and J ends lost 5 bases and 5 bases, in that order; junction bases with no gene match: 2.

The chain carries TRBV19 and TRBJ2-1; D might be TRBD2 (7 bases). The CDR3 spans 15 residues. V was cut by 1 base and J by 6 bases, with 13 bases left in between. The V gene's germline CDR1 is LNHDA and CDR2 SQIVND (reference sequence). CDR3 DNA: TGTGCCAGTAGTATAGTGGTGGGAGGGGGCAATGAGCAGTTCTTC. Protein: CASSIVVGGGNEQFF.

The chain is built from TRBV5-1 and TRBJ2-3; D might be TRBD2 (5 bases). V dropped 4 bases and J dropped 0 bases, with 12 bases sitting between them. The CDR3 is made up of 15 amino acids. Germline CDR1 SGHRS, CDR2 YFSETQ. The CDR3 nucleotides are TGCGCCAGCAGCCCGGACTCACCTAGCACAGATACGCAGTATTTT. This codes for CASSPDSPSTDTQYF.

The chain couples TRBV7-9 to TRBJ2-3; no firm D call. CDR1 SEHNR and CDR2 FQNEAQ come from the germline V gene (reference sequence). V lost 6 bases and J 4 bases, leaving 8 bases between the germline ends. The CDR3 totals 12 residues. CDR3 region: CASRSWADTQYF. CDR3 nucleotides: TGTGCCAGCAGAAGTTGGGCAGATACGCAGTATTTT.

The chain recombines TRBV27 with TRBJ2-1; unclear D gene. Trimming took 4 bases from V and 6 from J, leaving 19 bases between them. Germline loops: CDR1 MNHEY, CDR2 SMNVEV (reference sequence). The CDR3 runs to 16 residues. The CDR3 nucleotides read TGTGCCAGCAGTTCCCAAAGTCCTAAATGGGTCAATGAGCAGTTCTTC. Its translation: CASSSQSPKWVNEQFF.

V usage is TRBV5-4 and J usage is TRBJ1-1; D call uncertain. V was shortened by 0 bases and J by 7 bases, with 7 bases between the two germline ends. Germline CDR1 SGHNT, CDR2 YYREEE (reference sequence). This CDR3 comprises 12 residues. The CDR3 loop is CASSLGDREAFF. CDR3 nucleotide sequence: TGTGCCAGCAGCTTGGGTGACCGTGAAGCTTTCTTT.

The rearrangement uses TRBV27 and TRBJ1-5; no firm D call. This CDR3 is 14 amino acids long. Trimming removed 2 bases from V and 9 bases from J, with 14 bases in between. Germline-derived CDR1 and CDR2 are MNHEY and SMNVEV (reference sequence). The CDR3 DNA reads as TGTGCCAGCAGTTTAAAGGTGCGAAGCGCGCCCCAGCATTTT. Its translation: CASSLKVRSAPQHF.

The chain carries TRBV28 and TRBJ1-6, with D possibly TRBD1 on 6 matching bases. CDR3 length: 15 amino acids. Trimming took off 2 bases at V and 10 bases at J, with 15 bases between the two ends. Germline loops: CDR1 MDHEN, CDR2 SYDVKM. CDR3 bases: TGTGCCAGCAGTTTAAATAGACAGGTGGGATCACCCCTCCACTTT. It codes for CASSLNRQVGSPLHF. The variable domain in full, with the rest retrieved from reference TRBV28 and TRBJ1-6, is DVKVTQSSRYLVKRTGEKVFLECVQDMDHENMFWYRQDPGLGLRLIYFSYDVKMKEKGDIPEGYSVSREKKERFSLILESASTNQTSMYLCASSLNRQVGSPLHFGNGTRLTVT.